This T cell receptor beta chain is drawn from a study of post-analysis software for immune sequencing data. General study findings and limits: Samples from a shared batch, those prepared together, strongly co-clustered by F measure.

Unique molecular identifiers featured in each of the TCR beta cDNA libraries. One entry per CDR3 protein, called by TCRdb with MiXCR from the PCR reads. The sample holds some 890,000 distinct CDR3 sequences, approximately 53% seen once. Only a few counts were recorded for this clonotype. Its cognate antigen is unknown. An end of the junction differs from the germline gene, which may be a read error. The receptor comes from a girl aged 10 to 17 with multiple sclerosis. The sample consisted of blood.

CDR3 nucleotide sequence: TGTGCCATCAGTAAGTCAGGATATAGCAATCAGCCCCAGCATTTT. Amino acids: CAISKSGYSNQPQHF. The genes are TRBV10-3 and TRBJ1-5; D is uncertain. Germline V lookup: CDR1 ENHRY, CDR2 SYGVKD. This CDR3 is 15 amino acids long.